Detailed here is one T cell receptor (beta chain). It has no known antigen specificity. No per-base quality is available; no much larger clone lies one base away. Repertoires were sampled repeatedly over the course of chemoradiotherapy so that clonal expansion in the tumor microenvironment could be followed. Library creation used the immunoSEQ multiplex PCR assay. TCRdb carries this immuneACCESS record with in-frame sequences only. Its versions omit some clonotypes, under half of them owing to an unresolved V gene in the studies checked, with the rest unexplained. The sample table records about 29,000 clones; about 90% of these occur just once. About 20% of the sample is held by the ten biggest clonotypes. This sample is drawn from a study of chemoradiotherapy in HPV16-positive cancers (dated by TCRdb to about 2022). Regarding the study in general: Using functional T-cell assays on cells from two HPV16-positive patients, the researchers defined candidate HPV-specific T-cell clones and common TCR motifs. TCR repertoires from some 90 patients with HPV-related cancers were then used to track the candidate HPV-specific TCRs and motifs. The study asked whether T-cell immunity to the HPV oncoproteins E6 and E7 changes during chemoradiotherapy and whether this immunity affects survival. General study outcomes and caveats: In HPV16-positive patients, expansion of HPV-responsive T cells during chemoradiotherapy was associated with improved recurrence-free survival. Expansion of candidate HPV-specific clones and E7-related TCR motifs was observed in the tumor microenvironment during treatment, whereas no such expansion was observed for non-HPV-specific T cells. The survival association was reported for HPV16-positive patients, and the functional definition of HPV-specific T cells was derived from only two HPV16-positive patients.

V gives up 6 bases and J gives up 0 bases, and the segment between their germline ends measures 14 bases. The germline V gene provides CDR1 SQVTM and CDR2 ANQGSEA. The CDR3 starts with the cysteine, ends with the phenylalanine, and has 15 residues. The only DNA kept is the CDR3, 45 bases in frame from the first base. The input for sequencing was blood, taken from a patient who underwent chemoradiotherapy. The source is a human donor with HPV-associated anogenital cancer. The chain is assembled from TRBV29-1 and TRBJ2-2, and possibly TRBD1, on 5 matching bases. The DNA sequence is TGCAGCGTCGATCCCACAGGTACGAACACCGGGGAGCTGTTTTTT. It specifies CSVDPTGTNTGELFF.